This is a list of T cell receptor beta chains from one sample in a study of T cells in Graves' hyperthyroidism and ophthalmopathy. Each CDR3 protein is one row after TCRdb ran MiXCR on the multiplex PCR reads. The table records nearly 750,000 distinct CDR3 sequences, roughly a third of them present only once. Material: blood. These receptors were obtained from a woman aged 40 to 55 with Graves' hyperthyroidism. Each CDR3 is given with its conserved first and last residue. Fields, in order: D gene, J gene, V gene, clone size, CDR3 protein, CDR3 DNA. D genes are given only for firm matches. A clone size is listed for some rows: how often the clone was seen (once, few, many), or a class if it is expanded.

D: -
J: TRBJ2-7
V: TRBV6-6
size: many
CDR3: CASSEFDPTAEQYF
DNA: TGTGCCAGCAGTGAATTCGATCCGACCGCCGAGCAGTACTTC

D: -
J: TRBJ2-7
V: TRBV4-1
size: few
CDR3: CASSQSPDSVHEQYF
DNA: TGCGCCAGCAGCCAATCCCCCGACAGCGTACACGAGCAGTACTTC

D: -
J: TRBJ1-1
V: TRBV20-1
size: once
CDR3: CSARDRLGGGGYTEAFF
DNA: TGCAGTGCTAGAGATCGGCTCGGGGGGGGTGGGTACACTGAAGCTTTCTTT

D: TRBD1
J: TRBJ2-7
V: TRBV5-4
size: many
CDR3: CASSPDRGEQYF
DNA: TGTGCCAGCAGCCCAGACAGGGGGGAGCAGTACTTC

D: -
J: TRBJ2-7
V: TRBV19
size: many
CDR3: CASSGQTYEQYF
DNA: TGTGCCAGTAGCGGACAAACCTACGAGCAGTACTTC

D: TRBD1
J: TRBJ1-2
V: TRBV2
size: many
CDR3: CASSERRDRRMNYGYTF
DNA: TGTGCCAGCAGTGAACGAAGGGACAGGAGAATGAACTATGGCTACACCTTC

D: -
J: TRBJ2-5
V: TRBV6-1
size: few
CDR3: CASSEAQGKETQYF
DNA: TGTGCCAGCAGTGAAGCGCAGGGGAAAGAGACCCAGTACTTC

D: -
J: TRBJ2-5
V: TRBV20-1
size: few
CDR3: CSARARGNETQYF
DNA: TGCAGTGCTAGAGCCCGGGGGAATGAGACCCAGTACTTC

D: -
J: TRBJ2-5
V: TRBV6-2/TRBV6-3
size: -
CDR3: CASTYPQETQYF
DNA: TGTGCCAGCACCTACCCCCAAGAGACCCAGTACTTC

D: -
J: TRBJ1-1
V: TRBV19
size: few
CDR3: CASSIQVRTEAFF
DNA: TGTGCCAGTAGTATACAGGTACGAACTGAAGCTTTCTTT

D: TRBD1
J: TRBJ2-7
V: TRBV5-5
size: -
CDR3: CARSPQQGVNEQYF
DNA: TGTGCCAGAAGCCCACAGCAGGGGGTTAACGAGCAGTACTTC

D: -
J: TRBJ1-5
V: TRBV3-1
size: few
CDR3: CASSQVLYQPQHF
DNA: TGTGCCAGCAGCCAAGTGCTGTATCAGCCCCAGCATTTT

D: -
J: TRBJ1-1
V: TRBV20-1
size: few
CDR3: CSALFWGGFAEAFF
DNA: TGCAGTGCCCTCTTTTGGGGCGGGTTTGCTGAAGCTTTCTTT

D: TRBD2
J: TRBJ2-7
V: TRBV10-3
size: -
CDR3: CAISEQASGFYEQYF
DNA: TGTGCCATCAGTGAGCAGGCTAGCGGTTTCTACGAGCAGTACTTC

D: -
J: TRBJ1-6
V: TRBV25-1
size: -
CDR3: CASSACEDSLNSPLHF
DNA: TGTGCCAGCAGTGCTTGCGAGGACAGCCTTAATTCACCCCTCCACTTT

D: TRBD1
J: TRBJ1-2
V: TRBV9
size: few
CDR3: CASSASGTGENYGYTF
DNA: TGTGCCAGCAGCGCCTCCGGGACAGGAGAGAACTATGGCTACACCTTC

D: -
J: TRBJ2-2
V: TRBV5-8
size: few
CDR3: CASSVGTLLNTGELFF
DNA: TGTGCCAGCAGCGTCGGAACCCTACTAAACACCGGGGAGCTGTTTTTT

D: TRBD1
J: TRBJ1-2
V: TRBV27
size: -
CDR3: CASSPLTGDGYTF
DNA: TGTGCCAGCAGTCCTCTGACAGGGGATGGCTACACCTTC

D: TRBD1
J: TRBJ1-1
V: TRBV7-3
size: many
CDR3: CASSPDRGSGRAFF
DNA: TGTGCCAGCAGCCCAGACAGGGGATCAGGTAGGGCTTTCTTT

D: -
J: TRBJ2-5
V: TRBV5-4
size: many
CDR3: CASSLDGDLDQYF
DNA: TGTGCCAGCAGCTTGGATGGGGATCTAGACCAGTACTTC

D: -
J: TRBJ2-7
V: TRBV12-3/TRBV12-4
size: many
CDR3: CATARSGAPEQYF
DNA: TGTGCCACGGCGAGGTCCGGGGCCCCCGAGCAGTACTTC

D: TRBD1
J: TRBJ1-5
V: TRBV10-2
size: few
CDR3: CATGTGGRNQPQHF
DNA: TGCGCCACTGGGACAGGGGGTCGAAATCAGCCCCAGCATTTT

D: TRBD1
J: TRBJ1-1
V: TRBV20-1
size: -
CDR3: CSARVPRGRTEAFF
DNA: TGCAGTGCTAGAGTCCCCAGGGGGCGAACTGAAGCTTTCTTT

D: TRBD1
J: TRBJ2-7
V: TRBV29-1
size: few
CDR3: CSLTGGWDEQYF
DNA: TGCAGTTTAACAGGGGGCTGGGACGAGCAGTACTTC

D: TRBD1
J: TRBJ1-1
V: TRBV10-1
size: -
CDR3: CASSYVPGQGPTEAFF
DNA: TGCGCCAGCAGTTATGTCCCGGGACAGGGCCCCACTGAAGCTTTCTTT

D: -
J: TRBJ2-5
V: TRBV7-8
size: -
CDR3: CASSPQLSNQPQYF
DNA: TGTGCCAGCAGCCCACAGTTAAGCAATCAGCCCCAGTACTTC

D: TRBD1
J: TRBJ1-5
V: TRBV7-3
size: -
CDR3: CASSLGPGGHQPQHF
DNA: TGTGCCAGCAGTCTCGGCCCAGGGGGACATCAGCCCCAGCATTTT

D: TRBD2
J: TRBJ2-2
V: TRBV10-3
size: -
CDR3: CAISGRPGLAANTGELFF
DNA: TGTGCCATCAGTGGGAGACCGGGACTAGCGGCGAACACCGGGGAGCTGTTTTTT

D: TRBD1
J: TRBJ1-4
V: TRBV10-3
size: -
CDR3: CAISGFRGAREKLFF
DNA: TGTGCCATCAGTGGTTTCAGGGGGGCGCGTGAAAAACTGTTTTTT

D: TRBD1
J: TRBJ2-3
V: TRBV19
size: -
CDR3: CASEQGVDVGTQYF
DNA: TGTGCCAGTGAACAGGGGGTTGATGTTGGTACGCAGTATTTT

D: TRBD1
J: TRBJ1-2
V: TRBV6-5
size: -
CDR3: CASSYSSDRAPGYTF
DNA: TGTGCCAGCAGTTACTCTAGTGACAGGGCCCCTGGCTACACCTTC

D: TRBD1
J: TRBJ1-4
V: TRBV25-1
size: many
CDR3: CASSSQGAESYEKLFF
DNA: TGTGCCAGCAGCTCACAGGGGGCTGAATCTTATGAAAAACTGTTTTTT

D: -
J: TRBJ2-7
V: TRBV10-1
size: many
CDR3: CASSGLGQTYEQYF
DNA: TGCGCCAGCAGTGGTTTGGGCCAGACCTACGAGCAGTACTTC

D: -
J: TRBJ1-2
V: TRBV19
size: many
CDR3: CATSKGGADYGYTF
DNA: TGTGCCACCTCTAAAGGTGGGGCGGACTATGGCTACACCTTC

D: -
J: TRBJ1-1
V: TRBV7-2
size: -
CDR3: CASSQARKGGTYEAFF
DNA: TGTGCCAGCAGCCAAGCTAGAAAAGGGGGTACCTATGAAGCTTTCTTT

D: TRBD1
J: TRBJ1-3
V: TRBV11-2
size: -
CDR3: CASRPGQANTIYF
DNA: TGTGCCAGCAGACCGGGACAGGCGAACACCATATATTTT

D: -
J: TRBJ2-7
V: TRBV20-1
size: -
CDR3: CSARDRRKSIYEQYF
DNA: TGCAGTGCTAGAGATCGCCGGAAGAGTATTTACGAGCAGTACTTC

D: -
J: TRBJ2-7
V: TRBV2
size: -
CDR3: CASRPTGRYEQYF
DNA: TGTGCCAGCAGGCCGACAGGGAGGTACGAGCAGTACTTC

D: -
J: TRBJ2-7
V: TRBV2
size: -
CDR3: CASRQPPSYEQYF
DNA: TGTGCCAGCAGGCAACCCCCTTCCTACGAGCAGTACTTC

D: -
J: TRBJ2-2
V: TRBV10-2
size: many
CDR3: CASSLYEVDTGELFF
DNA: TGCGCCAGCAGTCTCTACGAGGTGGACACCGGGGAGCTGTTTTTT

D: -
J: TRBJ1-5
V: TRBV7-8
size: many
CDR3: CASSLAAQPQHF
DNA: TGTGCCAGCAGCTTAGCTGCTCAGCCCCAGCATTTT

D: -
J: TRBJ2-7
V: TRBV20-1
size: few
CDR3: CSAPQVGVAYEQYF
DNA: TGCAGTGCCCCACAGGTCGGTGTCGCCTACGAGCAGTACTTC

D: TRBD2
J: TRBJ2-5
V: TRBV20-1
size: -
CDR3: CSARLAGDETQYF
DNA: TGCAGTGCCCGACTAGCGGGGGATGAGACCCAGTACTTC

D: TRBD1
J: TRBJ2-7
V: TRBV9
size: -
CDR3: CASSYHSGTGDYEQYF
DNA: TGTGCCAGCAGTTACCATTCCGGGACAGGGGACTACGAGCAGTACTTC

D: TRBD1
J: TRBJ2-7
V: TRBV24-1
size: once
CDR3: CATSDTGGGYNEQYF
DNA: TGTGCCACCAGTGATACAGGGGGAGGCTACAATGAGCAGTACTTC

D: -
J: TRBJ1-2
V: TRBV20-1
size: -
CDR3: CSSPRGQSNYGYTF
DNA: TGCAGTAGCCCCAGAGGGCAGTCTAACTATGGCTACACCTTC

D: TRBD1
J: TRBJ1-1
V: TRBV25-1
size: many
CDR3: CASSEFTGGETEAFF
DNA: TGTGCCAGCAGTGAATTCACAGGGGGCGAGACTGAAGCTTTCTTT